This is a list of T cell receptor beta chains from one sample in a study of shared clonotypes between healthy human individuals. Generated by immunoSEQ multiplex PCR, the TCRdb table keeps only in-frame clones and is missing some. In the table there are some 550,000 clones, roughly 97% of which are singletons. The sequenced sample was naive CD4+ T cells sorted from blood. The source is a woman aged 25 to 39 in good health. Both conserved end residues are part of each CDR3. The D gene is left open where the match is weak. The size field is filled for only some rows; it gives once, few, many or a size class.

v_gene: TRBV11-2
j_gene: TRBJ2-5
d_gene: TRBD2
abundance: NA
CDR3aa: CASSSHGLAGGRGETQYF
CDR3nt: TGTGCCAGCAGCTCGCACGGACTAGCGGGAGGCCGGGGGGAGACCCAGTACTTC

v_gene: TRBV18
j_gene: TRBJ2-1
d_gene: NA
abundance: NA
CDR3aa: CASSTASTYNEQFF
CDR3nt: TGTGCCAGCTCAACCGCGTCAACCTACAATGAGCAGTTCTTC

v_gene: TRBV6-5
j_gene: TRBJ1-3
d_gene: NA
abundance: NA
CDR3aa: CASSRIPSSGNTIYF
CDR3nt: TGTGCCAGCTCCCGGATTCCGAGCTCTGGAAACACCATATATTTT

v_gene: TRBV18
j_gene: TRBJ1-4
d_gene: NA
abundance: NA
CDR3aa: CASSLRLGDSNEKLFF
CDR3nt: TGTGCCAGCTCACTCCGCTTGGGGGACTCAAATGAAAAACTGTTTTTT

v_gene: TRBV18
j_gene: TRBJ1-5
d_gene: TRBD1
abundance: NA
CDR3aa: CASSPDRDSQPQHF
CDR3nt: TGTGCCAGCTCACCGGACAGGGATTCTCAGCCCCAGCATTTT

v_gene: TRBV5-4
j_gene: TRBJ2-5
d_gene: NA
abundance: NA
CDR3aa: CASRQDRNQETQYF
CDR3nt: TGTGCCAGCAGACAGGACCGTAACCAAGAGACCCAGTACTTC

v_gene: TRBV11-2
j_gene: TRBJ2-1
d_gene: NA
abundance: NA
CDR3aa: CASPNRDNEQFF
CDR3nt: TGTGCCTCCCCCAACAGAGACAATGAGCAGTTCTTC

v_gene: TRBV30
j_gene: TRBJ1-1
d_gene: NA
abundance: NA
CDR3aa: CAWRAHTEAFF
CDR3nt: TGTGCCTGGAGGGCTCACACTGAAGCTTTCTTT

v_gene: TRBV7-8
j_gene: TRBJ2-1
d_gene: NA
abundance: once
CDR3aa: CASSLDGAWNEQFF
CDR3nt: TGTGCCAGCAGCTTAGATGGGGCTTGGAATGAGCAGTTCTTC

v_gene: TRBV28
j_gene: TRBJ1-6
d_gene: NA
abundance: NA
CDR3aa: CASSSDSPLHF
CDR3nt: TGTGCCAGCAGTTCGGATTCACCCCTCCACTTT

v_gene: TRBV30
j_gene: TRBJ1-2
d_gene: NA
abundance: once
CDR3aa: CAWSAGQPLVYGYTF
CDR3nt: TGTGCCTGGAGTGCGGGGCAGCCCCTAGTCTATGGCTACACCTTC

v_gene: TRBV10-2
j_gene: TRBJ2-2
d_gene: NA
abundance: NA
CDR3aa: CASSENTGELFF
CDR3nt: TGCGCCAGCAGTGAGAACACCGGGGAGCTGTTTTTT

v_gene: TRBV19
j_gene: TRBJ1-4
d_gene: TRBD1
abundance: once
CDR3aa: CASSPGTGGEKLFF
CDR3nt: TGTGCCAGTAGTCCCGGGACAGGGGGTGAAAAACTGTTTTTT

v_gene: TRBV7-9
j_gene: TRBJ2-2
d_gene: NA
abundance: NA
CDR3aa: CASSLSGTDAGELFF
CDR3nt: TGTGCCAGCAGCTTAAGCGGGACAGACGCCGGGGAGCTGTTTTTT

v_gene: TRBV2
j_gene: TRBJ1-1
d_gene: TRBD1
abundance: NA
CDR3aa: CASSDHRGRLTEAFF
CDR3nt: TGTGCCAGCAGTGACCACAGGGGGCGCCTCACTGAAGCTTTCTTT

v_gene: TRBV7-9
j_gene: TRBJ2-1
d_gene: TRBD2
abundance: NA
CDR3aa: CASSLGSGLASNEQFF
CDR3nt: TGTGCCAGCAGCTTAGGGTCGGGACTAGCGTCGAATGAGCAGTTCTTC

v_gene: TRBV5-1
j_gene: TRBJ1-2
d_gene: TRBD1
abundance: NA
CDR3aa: CASSPEGNRGYGYTF
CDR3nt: TGCGCCAGCAGCCCAGAAGGAAACAGGGGCTATGGCTACACCTTC

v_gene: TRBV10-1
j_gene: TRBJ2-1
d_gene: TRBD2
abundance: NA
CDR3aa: CASKSSGSSYNEQFF
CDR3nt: TGCGCCAGTAAGTCTAGCGGTAGCTCCTACAATGAGCAGTTCTTC

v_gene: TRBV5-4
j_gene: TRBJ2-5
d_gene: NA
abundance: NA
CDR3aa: CASSRTGGETQYF
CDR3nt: TGTGCCAGCAGCCGGACAGGAGGGGAGACCCAGTACTTC

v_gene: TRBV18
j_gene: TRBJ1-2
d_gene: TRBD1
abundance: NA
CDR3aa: CASSQPGQGDYGYTF
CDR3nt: TGTGCCAGCTCACAGCCGGGACAGGGAGACTATGGCTACACCTTC

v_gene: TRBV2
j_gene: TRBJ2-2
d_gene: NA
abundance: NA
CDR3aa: CASSERDLNTGELFF
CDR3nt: TGTGCCAGCAGTGAGCGCGACCTAAACACCGGGGAGCTGTTTTTT

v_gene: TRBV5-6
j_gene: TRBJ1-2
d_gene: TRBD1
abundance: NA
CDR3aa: CASSGTGTYGYTF
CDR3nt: TGTGCCAGCAGCGGGACAGGGACCTATGGCTACACCTTC

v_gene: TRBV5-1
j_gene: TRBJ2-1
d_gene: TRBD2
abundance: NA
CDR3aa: CASSLIGLAGGPGTYNEQFF
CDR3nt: TGCGCCAGCAGCTTGATCGGACTAGCGGGAGGCCCAGGGACCTACAATGAGCAGTTCTTC

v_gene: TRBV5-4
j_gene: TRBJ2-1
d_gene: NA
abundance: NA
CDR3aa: CASSLVPDAYNEQFF
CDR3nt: TGTGCCAGCAGCCTGGTTCCCGATGCCTACAATGAGCAGTTCTTC

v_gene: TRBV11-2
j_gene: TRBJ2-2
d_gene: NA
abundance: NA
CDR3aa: CASSFLTGAPRANTGELFF
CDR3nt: TGTGCCAGCAGCTTTCTCACGGGAGCCCCCCGGGCGAACACCGGGGAGCTGTTTTTT

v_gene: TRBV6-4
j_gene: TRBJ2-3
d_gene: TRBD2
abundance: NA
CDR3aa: CASSDSGTSLADTQYF
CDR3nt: TGTGCCAGCAGTGACTCGGGGACTAGCTTGGCAGATACGCAGTATTTT

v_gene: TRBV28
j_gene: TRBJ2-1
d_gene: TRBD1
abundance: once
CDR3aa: CASQTGGAFNEQFF
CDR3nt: TGTGCCAGCCAAACAGGGGGCGCCTTCAATGAGCAGTTCTTC

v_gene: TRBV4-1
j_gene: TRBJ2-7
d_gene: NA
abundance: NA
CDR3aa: CASSQDFRVGVPYEQYF
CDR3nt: TGCGCCAGCAGCCAAGATTTCCGGGTAGGGGTCCCCTACGAGCAGTACTTC